The 3 T cell receptor beta chains given below trace back to one sample, sequenced in a study of T cell repertoires in cytomegalovirus infection. TCRdb reanalysed the reads using MiXCR and keeps one entry per CDR3 protein. Among 700,000 to 850,000 distinct CDR3 sequences, approximately 32% were seen once, and the ten largest hold around 12%. Their antigens are not known. This specimen consisted of cultured CD8+ T cells from PBMCs, obtained from culture after CMV antigen stimulation. All receptors derive from a human donor in good health (CMV status not recorded). Some clones in this sample may be carry-over from other donors' samples.

The CDR3 is CASTGQVGGLNTEAFF. DNA for the CDR3: TGTGCCAGCACGGGACAGGTGGGGGGCTTGAACACTGAAGCTTTCTTT. The chain carries TRBV27 and TRBJ1-1, with 8 bases aligning to TRBD1. Germline values: CDR1 MNHEY, CDR2 SMNVEV (reference sequence). With 7 bases clipped from V and 0 bases from J, the junction kept 10 bases outside the gene matches. The CDR3 spans 16 residues.

Only a few counts were recorded for this clonotype. The chain links TRBV2 to TRBJ2-1; 7 positions agree with TRBD2. Germline CDR1 reads SNHLY; CDR2 reads FYNNEI. There are 16 residues in the CDR3. With 0 bases clipped from V and 1 base from J, the junction kept 3 bases outside the gene matches. CDR3 sequence (DNA): TGTGCCAGCAGTGAAGCGTGGCGGGGGTCCTACAATGAGCAGTTCTTC. Translation: CASSEAWRGSYNEQFF.

This clonotype came up a few times. The chain is built from TRBV19 and TRBJ1-5; D possibly corresponds to TRBD1 (5 bases). Germline V lookup: CDR1 LNHDA, CDR2 SQIVND (reference sequence). The CDR3 covers 13 residues. V was clipped by 5 bases and J by 4 bases, with 9 bases between them. The CDR3 bases are TGTGCCAGTAGTGCTCCAGGGAATCAGCCCCAGCATTTT. Protein sequence: CASSAPGNQPQHF.